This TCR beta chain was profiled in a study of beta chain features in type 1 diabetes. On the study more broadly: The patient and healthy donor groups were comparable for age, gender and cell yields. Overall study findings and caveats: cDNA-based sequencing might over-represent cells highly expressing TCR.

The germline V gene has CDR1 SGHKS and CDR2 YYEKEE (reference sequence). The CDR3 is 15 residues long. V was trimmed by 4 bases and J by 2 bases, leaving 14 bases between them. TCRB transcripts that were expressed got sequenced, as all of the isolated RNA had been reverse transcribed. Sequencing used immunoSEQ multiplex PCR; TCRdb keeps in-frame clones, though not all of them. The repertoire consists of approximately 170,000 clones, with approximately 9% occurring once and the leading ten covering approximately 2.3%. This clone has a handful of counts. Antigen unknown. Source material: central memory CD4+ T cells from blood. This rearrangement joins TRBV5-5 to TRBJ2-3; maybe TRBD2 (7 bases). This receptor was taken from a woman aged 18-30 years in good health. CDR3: CASSRKGGTTDTQYF. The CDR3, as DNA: TGTGCCAGCAGCCGGAAGGGGGGGACCACAGATACGCAGTATTTT.